Reported below is one TCR beta chain. The antigen remains unidentified. Nashville, Tennessee was home to all donors, who were Caucasian adults. The data are from a study of shared clonotypes between healthy human individuals. Findings and limits, study-wide: Exclusively blood specimens were collected; tissue repertoires likely differ.

The authors split each subset's genomic DNA evenly across several immunoSEQ plates. Using immunoSEQ multiplex PCR, the repertoire was profiled, and TCRdb retains in-frame clones only, with some absent. The sample records 400,000 to 600,000 clones, around 79% being singletons. The CDR3 contains 14 residues. In germline, CDR1 is SQVTM, CDR2 ANQGSEA. The V gene end was trimmed by 0 bases and the J gene end by 7 bases; junction bases not matched to a gene: 5. This clonotype was obtained from a middle-aged woman in good health. Some clones in this sample may be carry-over from other donors' samples. Sequenced: PBMCs. The rearrangement joins TRBV29-1 to TRBJ2-2; 7 bases agree with TRBD1. CDR3 region: CSVEEVTGIGELFF. CDR3 sequence (DNA): TGCAGCGTTGAAGAGGTGACAGGGATCGGGGAGCTGTTTTTT.